This T cell receptor (beta chain) is drawn from a study of T cells in Graves' hyperthyroidism and ophthalmopathy. Patients were aged 18 to 65, had disease duration under 2 months, and had newly diagnosed hyperthyroidism. PBMCs were sourced from roughly 9.1 ml fresh peripheral blood. The investigators amplified TCR beta CDR3 regions from RNA transcripts. With the HTBI primer set, the TCR CDR3 went through a first round of RT-PCR. MiXCR, applied by TCRdb to the multiplex PCR reads, yields one record per CDR3 protein. The sample has 340,000 or so distinct CDR3 sequences, roughly 21% seen once; the top ten hold 50%. Trimming pared 6 bases from V and 4 bases from J, leaving 10 bases between. The CDR3 loop spans 13 amino acids. This clonotype was observed at least ten times. Antigen unknown. The study's findings and limits: Before onset, ophthalmopathy was predicted by the model a median roughly 6.8 months earlier. Through a model of 13 V-J features, ophthalmopathy was separated from stable hyperthyroidism.

The V and J genes are TRBV12-3 or TRBV12-4 and TRBJ2-1; D uncertain. Sequencing was done on a sample of blood. The clonotype was recovered from a woman aged 45-65 years with Graves' hyperthyroidism. CDR3 sequence: CASRWTEYNEQFF. The CDR3 nucleotides read TGTGCCAGCAGGTGGACGGAATACAATGAGCAGTTCTTC.